This passage covers 8 T cell receptor beta chains from one sample sequenced in a study of blood T cell repertoires in COVID-19. TCRdb keeps only in-frame clones here, not all; method: immunoSEQ multiplex PCR. Of over 10,000 clones listed, roughly 90% are singletons. What was sequenced was peripheral blood. The receptor source for this set is a human donor in a cohort sampled during active COVID-19.

V is TRBV12-3 or TRBV12-4 and J is TRBJ1-4, with D hard to call. CDR3 size: 11 residues. Between the trimmed V and J ends, which lost 3 bases and 8 bases, there was a span of 4 bases. The chain's CDR3 is CASSFREKLFF. The CDR3 coding sequence is TGTGCCAGCAGTTTTAGAGAAAAACTGTTTTTT.

The chain is built from TRBV6-5 and TRBJ1-2, with 8 bases fitting TRBD1. The CDR3 is 14 residues long. The germline V gene has CDR1 MNHEY and CDR2 SVGAGI. The J segment lost 8 bases and the V segment lost 2 bases, leaving 7 bases of the junction unmatched. CDR3 in amino acids: CASSYTSDRAGYTF. CDR3 nucleotides: TGTGCCAGCAGTTACACCTCGGACAGGGCCGGCTACACCTTC.

J is TRBJ1-2 and V is TRBV5-1, with TRBD1 identical over 10 bases. Germline CDR1 and CDR2: SGHRS and YFSETQ. The CDR3 is 15 amino acids. Trimming took 4 bases from V and 0 from J; bases not matched to a gene: 3. The CDR3 spells CASSNGQGANYGYTF. The CDR3 region has the DNA TGCGCCAGCAGCAACGGACAGGGGGCTAACTATGGCTACACCTTC.

This clone was detected once. The chain carries TRBV5-1 and TRBJ2-3, with 8 bases fitting TRBD2. CDR1 is SGHRS and CDR2 is YFSETQ in the germline V gene. V was clipped by 0 bases and J by 2 bases; unmatched bases: 5. CDR3 length: 16 amino acids. The CDR3 DNA reads TGCGCCAGCAGCTTGGAACTAGCGGTTATCACAGATACGCAGTATTTT. This translates into CASSLELAVITDTQYF.

The J gene is TRBJ1-1, the V gene TRBV5-1; D gene unclear. Germline values: CDR1 SGHRS, CDR2 YFSETQ. Trimming cost V 4 bases and J 4 bases, with 8 bases left between them. The CDR3 length is 12 residues. The CDR3: CASSTQLTEAFF. In nucleotides, the CDR3 is TGCGCCAGCAGCACCCAACTCACTGAAGCTTTCTTT.

The V call is TRBV30, the J call TRBJ2-2; D unclear. V was pared by 5 bases and J by 6 bases, with 10 bases between. CDR1 is GTSNPN, CDR2 SVGIG, per germline (reference sequence). The CDR3 sequence is 12 residues long. The CDR3 bases are TGTGCCTGGTATGTTGGAGCCGGGGAGCTGTTTTTT. This codes for CAWYVGAGELFF.

The chain employs TRBV30 and TRBJ1-2; 9 positions match TRBD1. In germline, CDR1 is GTSNPN, CDR2 SVGIG (reference sequence). With 3 bases clipped from V and 2 bases from J, the junction kept 10 bases outside the gene matches. There are 16 residues in the CDR3. The CDR3 DNA reads as TGTGCCTGGAGCCGGACAGGGGACCCTTTGAACTATGGCTACACCTTC. It is translated as CAWSRTGDPLNYGYTF.

The rearrangement joins TRBV7-2 to TRBJ2-3, with TRBD1 as a possible D gene (5 bases). In germline, CDR1 is SGHTA, CDR2 FQGNSA. V lost 4 bases, J lost 1 base, and 12 bases lay in between. The CDR3 covers 15 residues. CDR3 nucleotides: TGTGCCAGCAGCTATCAGGGTTTCGGCACAGATACGCAGTATTTT. Its protein product is CASSYQGFGTDTQYF.